The 16 T cell receptor beta chains below all came from one sample that was sequenced in a study of blood T cells in healthy people across ages. A second roughly 7 to 12 cycle PCR used barcoded and J-beta primers. TCRdb re-called the 5' RACE reads with MiXCR, one entry per CDR3 protein. The data hold some 1,800,000 distinct CDR3 sequences, with about 39% observed a single time. The sample taken for sequencing was blood. The receptors stem from a human donor in good health.

The chain employs TRBV20-1 and TRBJ1-2, with D possibly matching TRBD1 (5 bases). The CDR3 totals 16 residues. Trimming took 5 bases from V and 5 from J, leaving 24 bases between them. Per germline, CDR1 DFQATT and CDR2 SNEGSKA (reference sequence). Written as DNA, the CDR3 is TGCAGTGCTGCGGGGGGAGCGGGTCATGGGAGTTATGGCTACACCTTC. Translated, it gives CSAAGGAGHGSYGYTF.

This clonotype has only a few counts. The rearrangement uses TRBV6-5 and TRBJ2-1; TRBD2 might be the D (5 bases). Between the trimmed V and J ends, which lost 4 bases and 9 bases, there was a span of 13 bases. Germline CDR1 and CDR2: MNHEY and SVGAGI. This CDR3 spans 13 amino acids. The CDR3 loop reads CASSWAGSLEQFF. In nucleotides, the CDR3 is TGTGCCAGCAGTTGGGCTGGGAGTCTTGAGCAGTTCTTC.

In this sample, this clonotype turned up many times. The V and J genes are TRBV29-1 and TRBJ2-7, with D possibly TRBD1 on 5 matching bases. Germline V lookup: CDR1 SQVTM, CDR2 ANQGSEA. Trimming took 8 bases from V and 2 from J, leaving 16 bases between them. CDR3 length equals 13 residues. CDR3 nucleotide sequence: TGCAGCTGTCAAGGGGCCAGGACCTACGAGCAGTACTTC. It yields the protein CSCQGARTYEQYF.

For the CDR3, the DNA is TGCGCCAGCAGCCAAAAAGGAGGCTCCCAAGAGACCCAGTACTTC. It specifies CASSQKGGSQETQYF. This chain connects TRBV4-1 to TRBJ2-5; a weak D match, TRBD2 (5 bases). The germline V and J ends were trimmed by 2 bases and 1 base, with 11 bases remaining between them. Germline lookup yields CDR1 MGHRA and CDR2 YSYEKL. This CDR3 contains 15 residues.

A few counts support this clonotype. Written as DNA, the CDR3 is TGTGCCAGCAGCCCTAGGACTAGCCCGAATGAGCAGTTCTTC. Its translation is CASSPRTSPNEQFF. The chain employs TRBV6-2 or TRBV6-3 and TRBJ2-1; 8 nucleotides match TRBD2. CDR3 length: 14 amino acids. J gave up 7 bases and V 6 bases, and 8 bases lay outside the gene matches. The germline CDR1 and CDR2 sequences are MNHEY and SVGEGT.

This clonotype came up a few times. Sequence at one end of the junction differs from germline and may be a read error. The V call is TRBV15, the J call TRBJ2-5, with 14 bases lining up with TRBD2. Germline V gene sequence: CDR1 LNHNV, CDR2 YYDKDF (reference sequence). CDR3 length: 22 amino acids. The CDR3, as DNA: TGTACCACCAGCAGAGATAAAGATCTGGGACTAGCGGGGGACGGTGTTCAAGAGACCCAGTACTTC. This gives the protein CTTSRDKDLGLAGDGVQETQYF.

Only a few counts were recorded for this clonotype. The CDR3 protein is CASGLPPRTGGYEQYF. The CDR3 nucleotides read TGTGCTAGTGGTTTGCCCCCCCGGACAGGGGGCTACGAGCAGTACTTC. The genes are TRBV12-5 and TRBJ2-7, with 10 positions matching TRBD1. V shed 2 bases, J shed 3 bases, and the junction held 7 bases outside the gene matches. Germline assignment: CDR1 LGHNT and CDR2 FRNRAP. The CDR3 runs 16 residues.

The CDR3, as DNA: TGTGCCAGCAGCCTCAGGGTTGCCGGGGAGCTGTTTTTT. Its translation: CASSLRVAGELFF. This chain connects TRBV7-2 to TRBJ2-2; a possible D gene is TRBD1 (5 bases). This CDR3 has 13 residues. Trimming shortened V by 5 bases and J by 6 bases, and 10 bases separated the two germline ends. Per germline, CDR1 SGHTA and CDR2 FQGNSA.

The V call is TRBV10-3, the J call TRBJ2-3; no definite D call. This CDR3 comprises 12 residues. V lost 3 bases and J lost 10, with 11 bases in between. Germline CDR1 and CDR2: ENHRY and SYGVKD. The CDR3 region has the DNA TGTGCCATCAGTGATTGGCAGACGGCGCAGTATTTT. Its translation is CAISDWQTAQYF.

This clonotype was seen many times. The rearrangement links TRBV5-1 to TRBJ2-7, with 16 bases fitting TRBD2. This CDR3 is 15 amino acids long. From germline, CDR1 is SGHRS and CDR2 YFSETQ. The V gene end was trimmed by 4 bases and the J gene end by 4 bases; junction bases not matched to a gene: 2. CDR3 sequence (DNA): TGCGCCAGCAGCCCGGGACTAGCGGGAGGGTACGAGCAGTACTTC. It specifies CASSPGLAGGYEQYF.

The genes are TRBV7-9 and TRBJ2-3; TRBD2 matches 12 bases. The CDR3 extends over 16 amino acids. CDR1 is SEHNR, CDR2 FQNEAQ, per germline (reference sequence). The J segment lost 2 bases and the V segment lost 5 bases, leaving 5 bases of the junction unmatched. This chain's CDR3 is CASSPWTSGDTDTQYF. In DNA form, the CDR3 reads TGTGCCAGCAGCCCCTGGACTAGCGGGGACACAGATACGCAGTATTTT.

The V call is TRBV4-1, the J call TRBJ2-4, with 8 bases identical to TRBD2. CDR3 length equals 14 residues. J lost 8 bases, V lost 0 bases, and 3 bases had no gene match. Germline values: CDR1 MGHRA, CDR2 YSYEKL. CDR3: CASSQEIAGHIQYF. The CDR3 bases are TGCGCCAGCAGCCAAGAGATAGCGGGACACATTCAGTACTTC.

The chain links TRBV20-1 to TRBJ2-7; 11 bases map to TRBD2. The CDR3 totals 15 residues. CDR1 and CDR2 from the germline V gene are DFQATT and SNEGSKA (reference sequence). The trim removed 6 bases at V and 3 bases at J, leaving 10 bases unmatched. This CDR3 is CSARISGGAVYEQYF. CDR3 coding DNA: TGCAGTGCCAGGATTAGCGGGGGGGCTGTCTACGAGCAGTACTTC.

The genes are TRBV4-2 and TRBJ2-3; the match to TRBD2 covers 10 bases. This CDR3 region has 17 residues. V was clipped by 4 bases and J by 3 bases; unmatched bases: 10. The V gene's germline CDR1 is LGHNA and CDR2 YNFKEQ. As DNA, the CDR3 is TGTGCCAGCAGCCCCCTTTCCCAAGCGGGGGGGACAGATACGCAGTATTTT. Its translation is CASSPLSQAGGTDTQYF.

V gene TRBV7-2 combines with J gene TRBJ1-5; D unresolved. V gave up 2 bases and J gave up 5 bases, with 7 bases separating them. Per germline, CDR1 SGHTA and CDR2 FQGNSA. This CDR3 contains 13 residues. CDR3: CASSLITDQPQHF. As DNA, the CDR3 is TGTGCCAGCAGCTTAATAACCGATCAGCCCCAGCATTTT. Based on the CDR3 plus reference TRBV7-2 and TRBJ1-5, the full variable domain is GAGVSQSPSNKVTEKGKDVELRCDPISGHTALYWYRQSLGQGLEFLIYFQGNSAPDKSGLPSDRFSAERTGGSVSTLTIQRTQQEDSAVYLCASSLITDQPQHFGDGTRLSIL.

The V call is TRBV4-2, the J call TRBJ2-7; 8 bases fit TRBD1. The CDR3 runs 16 residues. The junction had 8 bases not matched to a gene; V was cut back by 2 bases and J by 2 bases. Looked up from germline, CDR1 is LGHNA and CDR2 is YNFKEQ. The CDR3 loop reads CASSQNPGQATYEQYF. The CDR3 region has the DNA TGTGCCAGCAGCCAAAACCCGGGACAGGCCACCTACGAGCAGTACTTC.